This T cell receptor beta chain was observed in a study of blood T cell repertoires in COVID-19. On the study more broadly: Whether acute or convalescent, the COVID-19 samples came from the United States, Italy and Spain.

Participants spanned ages roughly 18 to 95 years and resided in 20 to 30 US areas. Which cohort a participant joined came from the clinical history participants gave. The length of the CDR3 is 15 residues. Trimming removed 0 bases at V and 0 bases at J, with 7 bases between. CDR1 and CDR2 from the germline V gene are SGDLS and YYNGEE. Per the original methods: Estimates of nucleated cell counts were drawn from the amplification of reference gene primers. Some clones are missing from TCRdb's copy, which holds only in-frame ones; the method was immunoSEQ multiplex PCR. The D gene and trimming were derived from the DNA, and the V and J assignments and clone size from that table. The table includes 200,000 to 300,000 clones, 88% detected once.

This chain uses TRBV9 with TRBJ1-5; D possibly corresponds to TRBD1 (5 bases). The TCR originated in a woman aged 40 to 55 with acute COVID-19. The specimen was PBMCs or T cells enriched from blood (not recorded which). This CDR3 reads CASSVEGASNQPQHF. The CDR3 coding sequence is TGTGCCAGCAGCGTAGAAGGGGCTAGCAATCAGCCCCAGCATTTT.